The rows below give T cell receptor beta chains drawn from one sample of a study of somatic mutations in cytotoxic T cells in rheumatoid arthritis. Clones were sequenced by immunoSEQ multiplex PCR, and TCRdb holds only the in-frame ones, with some missing. Among about 15,000 clones listed, about 89% were seen once. The sample consisted of CD4+ T cells sorted from blood. The receptors were sampled from a man aged 70-80 years with rheumatoid arthritis. Each CDR3 is given with its conserved first and last residue.

>14|TRBJ2-5|TRBV9
CASSLRQDGETQYF
>18|TRBJ1-5|TRBV6-1
CVSSVTLRLDRGYQPQHF
>15|TRBJ2-3|TRBV18
CASSPQSRGGDTQYF
>14|TRBJ1-1|TRBV18
CASSPPSGNTEAFF
>15|TRBJ1-2|TRBV6-1
CASSRAPGQGYGYTF
>14|TRBJ1-5|TRBV6-5
CASNDGQGNQPQHF
>17|TRBJ1-3|TRBV10-3
CAISPGTGRDSGNTIYF
>12|TRBJ1-1|TRBV10-3
CAISTGTHEAFF
>15|TRBJ1-3|TRBV7-2
CASSSRAGSGNTIYF
>16|TRBJ1-3|TRBV29-1
CSVALRGQGTGNTIYF
>14|TRBJ1-2|TRBV6-1
CASNTGQTLGGYTF
>13|TRBJ2-3|TRBV15
CATRLTGPQAQYF
>15|TRBJ1-1|TRBV7-9
CASSRGTGMNTEAFF
>16|TRBJ1-4|TRBV10-3
CAISESIVSGVEKLFF
>19|TRBJ2-7|TRBV7-9
CASSLGASGRRFGSYEQYF
>15|TRBJ1-2|TRBV5-4
CASSLATGEFYGYTF